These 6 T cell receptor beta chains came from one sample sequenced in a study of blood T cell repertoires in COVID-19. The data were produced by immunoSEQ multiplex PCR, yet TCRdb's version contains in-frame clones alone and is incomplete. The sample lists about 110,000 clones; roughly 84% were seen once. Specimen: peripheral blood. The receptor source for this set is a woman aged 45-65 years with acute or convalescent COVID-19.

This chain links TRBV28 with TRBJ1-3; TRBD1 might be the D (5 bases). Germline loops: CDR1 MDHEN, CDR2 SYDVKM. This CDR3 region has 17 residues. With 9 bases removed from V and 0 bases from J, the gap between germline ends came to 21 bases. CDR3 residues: CASYSRDFTRSGNTIYF. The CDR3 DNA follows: TGTGCCAGTTACTCCCGGGACTTTACACGCTCTGGAAACACCATATATTTT.

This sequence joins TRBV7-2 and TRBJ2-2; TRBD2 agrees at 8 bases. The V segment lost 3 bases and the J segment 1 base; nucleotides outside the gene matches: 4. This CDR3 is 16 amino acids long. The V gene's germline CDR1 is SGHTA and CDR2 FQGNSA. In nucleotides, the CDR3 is TGTGCCAGCAGCTTCCGCGGGGGGAAGAACACCGGGGAGCTGTTTTTT. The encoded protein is CASSFRGGKNTGELFF.

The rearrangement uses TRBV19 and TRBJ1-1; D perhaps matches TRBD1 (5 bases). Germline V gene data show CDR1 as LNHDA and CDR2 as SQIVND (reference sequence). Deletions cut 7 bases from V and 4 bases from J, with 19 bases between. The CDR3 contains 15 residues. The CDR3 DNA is TGTGCCAGTACCCCCCCCAGGGTTTCGGGCACTGAAGCTTTCTTT. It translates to CASTPPRVSGTEAFF.

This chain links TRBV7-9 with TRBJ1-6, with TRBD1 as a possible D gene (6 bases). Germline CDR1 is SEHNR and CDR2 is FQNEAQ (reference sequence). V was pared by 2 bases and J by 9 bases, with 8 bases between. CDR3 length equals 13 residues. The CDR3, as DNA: TGTGCCAGCAGCTTACAACAGGGTTCACCCCTCCACTTT. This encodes CASSLQQGSPLHF.

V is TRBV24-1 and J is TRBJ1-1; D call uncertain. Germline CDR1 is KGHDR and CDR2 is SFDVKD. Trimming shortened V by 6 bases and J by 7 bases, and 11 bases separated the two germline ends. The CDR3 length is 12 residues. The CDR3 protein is CATSLSHLEAFF. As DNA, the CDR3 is TGTGCCACCAGTCTCAGTCATCTTGAAGCTTTCTTT.

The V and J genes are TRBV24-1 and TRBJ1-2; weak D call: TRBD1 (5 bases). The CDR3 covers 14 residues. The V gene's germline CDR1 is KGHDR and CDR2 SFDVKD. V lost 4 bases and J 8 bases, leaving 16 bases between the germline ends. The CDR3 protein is CATSEFGRVGGYTF. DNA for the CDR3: TGTGCCACCAGTGAATTTGGCAGGGTGGGAGGCTACACCTTC.